This TCR beta chain stems from a study of cytomegalovirus exposure and HLA in healthy donors. The overall study: The study's early data release held tens of millions of unique TCRs from HLA-typed donors. Genetic ancestry analysis placed around four fifths of the roughly 400 donors that were genotyped in the Caucasian-associated cluster. Notes on the study in general: As was reported, the HLA-A and HLA-B alleles of most subjects were accurately predicted from TCR beta sequences.

A remark on this clone: Its target is not known.

Amplification used 60 Vbeta primers and 13 Jbeta primers. Profiling relied on immunoSEQ multiplex PCR, and the TCRdb table lists in-frame clones only, not all of them. The data contain around 140,000 clones, roughly 66% of them singletons. Germline assignment: CDR1 SSHAT and CDR2 FNYEAQ (reference sequence). The junction had 8 bases not matched to a gene; V was cut back by 10 bases and J by 5 bases. This CDR3 is 14 amino acids long. Sequencing used PBMCs. J is TRBJ2-2 and V is TRBV7-7; TRBD1 aligns across 9 bases. This sequence was found in a young woman in good health and CMV-seronegative. The CDR3 sequence is CAIPGQGRTGELFF. CDR3 bases: TGTGCCATCCCGGGACAGGGTCGAACCGGGGAGCTGTTTTTT.